Listed below are T cell receptor beta chains from one sample, sequenced in a study of shared clonotypes between healthy human individuals. Measured with immunoSEQ multiplex PCR; TCRdb has only the in-frame clones, and not every one. The sample carries over 2,000,000 clones, just over 90% recorded once. The sequenced material came from naive CD8+ T cells from PBMCs. These receptors all come from a man in his late teens or twenties in good health. Some clones in this sample may be carry-over from other donors' samples. CDR3s include the opening cysteine and the closing phenylalanine or tryptophan. The D gene is left open where the match is weak. Some rows mark clone size as missing; the rest say once, few, many or name a class of expanded clone.

TGCGCCAGCAGCCGAAAAACAGGGAATGAGCAGTTCTTC CASSRKTGNEQFF . TRBJ2-1 once TRBV4-1
TGTGCCAGTAGTATGCGGACAGGGTCCGGAGGGGAGCTGTTTTTT CASSMRTGSGGELFF TRBD1 TRBJ2-2 once TRBV19
TGTGCCATCAGTGGGGGGGAGACCCAGTACTTC CAISGGETQYF . TRBJ2-5 once TRBV10-3
TGTGCCAGCAGTTCTATTCCGACAGGGGACGTTGAGCAGTTCTTC CASSSIPTGDVEQFF TRBD1 TRBJ2-1 once TRBV7-9
TGTGCCAGCAGTTTCCTTTTAGCGGGAGGGCCGGAGACCCAGTACTTC CASSFLLAGGPETQYF TRBD2 TRBJ2-5 . TRBV27
TGTGCCAGCAGCTTTCCGGCCCCCCAGGGGCCCACGAACACCGGGGAGCTGTTTTTT CASSFPAPQGPTNTGELFF . TRBJ2-2 . TRBV7-9
TGTGCCAGCAAATTACGGGACACCGCCTATTGGCAGTACTTC CASKLRDTAYWQYF . TRBJ2-7 . TRBV6-1
TGTGCCAGCAGCTTACGTGGGACAGTTGGTGTTAATTCACCCCTCCACTTT CASSLRGTVGVNSPLHF TRBD1 TRBJ1-6 . TRBV13
TGTGCCAGCAGTTTATCAGCAGGGGAAAACATTCAGTACTTC CASSLSAGENIQYF . TRBJ2-4 . TRBV28
TGTGCCACCAGAGGGCCCACAGGGTTCCAGGAGACCCAGTACTTC CATRGPTGFQETQYF . TRBJ2-5 . TRBV15
TGTGCCAGCACGTCGGGCTCTGGAAACACCATATATTTT CASTSGSGNTIYF . TRBJ1-3 . TRBV7-8
TGTGCCAGCAGTTGGACGGGAAGCAATCAGCCCCAGCATTTT CASSWTGSNQPQHF . TRBJ1-5 few TRBV27
TGTGCCAGCAGCGTAGCCGGGAAGGAGACCCAGTACTTC CASSVAGKETQYF . TRBJ2-5 . TRBV9
TGTGCCAGCAGCTTCCTAGGACTTTGGGCAGATACGCAGTATTTT CASSFLGLWADTQYF . TRBJ2-3 . TRBV7-8
TGTGCCAGCAGCTCCACTTCACGGGAGATCTATGGCTACACCTTC CASSSTSREIYGYTF . TRBJ1-2 . TRBV7-2
TGTGCCAGCAGTTTTGCGGGACTAGCGGTCTACAATGAGCAGTTCTTC CASSFAGLAVYNEQFF TRBD2 TRBJ2-1 . TRBV27
TGCGCCAGCAGCCCCAGGACAGGGGTGGCCGTTAGCTCCTACGAGCAGTACTTC CASSPRTGVAVSSYEQYF TRBD1 TRBJ2-7 . TRBV5-1
TGTGCCAGCAGCCTACGACTTCCGGTCCCAGAGACCCAGTACTTC CASSLRLPVPETQYF . TRBJ2-5 . TRBV5-6
TGTGCCAGTAGTATAGATCCAAGCGGGAGGGCCCCTAACCCCTACGAGCAGTACTTC CASSIDPSGRAPNPYEQYF TRBD2 TRBJ2-7 . TRBV19
TGTGCCACCCGGCCTGGGGATGGGGCAGATACGCAGTATTTT CATRPGDGADTQYF . TRBJ2-3 . TRBV7-9
TGTGCCAGCAGCACCCAGGGGGATGGCACCGGGGAGCTGTTTTTT CASSTQGDGTGELFF TRBD1 TRBJ2-2 . TRBV9
TGTGCCAGCAGCTGGCAGGGGCTCAGCACTGAAGCTTTCTTT CASSWQGLSTEAFF . TRBJ1-1 . TRBV5-6
TGTGCCAGCAGTGTATCTCAACCGAAGACAGTTCGGACTGAAGCTTTCTTT CASSVSQPKTVRTEAFF . TRBJ1-1 . TRBV2
TGTGCCAGCAGCTCCGGGACTAGCGGGGGGGGCTACAATGAGCAGTTCTTC CASSSGTSGGGYNEQFF TRBD2 TRBJ2-1 . TRBV5-4
TGTGCCAGCAGCGCAAACCTCGGGGACGAGCAGTACTTC CASSANLGDEQYF . TRBJ2-7 . TRBV9
TGTGCCAGCAGCATGTTAGAACCCTCCCGGTCGAGGTATGGCTACACCTTC CASSMLEPSRSRYGYTF . TRBJ1-2 . TRBV7-9
TGCGCCAGCAGCCAACCGGGACAGGCCTATGGCTACACCTTC CASSQPGQAYGYTF TRBD1 TRBJ1-2 . TRBV4-1
TGCAGCGCCTTAGCGGGAGAAACCTACGAGCAGTACTTC CSALAGETYEQYF TRBD2 TRBJ2-7 . TRBV29-1
TGTGCCAGCAGCTTAATTAGGGAAGTTGGCGGCTACACCTTC CASSLIREVGGYTF . TRBJ1-2 . TRBV7-9
TGTGCCAGCAGCTTAGCGAGGGAAGGGAGAGCTAATGAAAAACTGTTTTTT CASSLAREGRANEKLFF . TRBJ1-4 few TRBV7-9
TGTGCCAGCAGCCCCCTTCTCGGGCCTCCCACAGATACGCAGTATTTT CASSPLLGPPTDTQYF . TRBJ2-3 . TRBV4-2
TGTGCCAGTAGTATAGATGAAACTAGGATAGGCGAGCAGTACTTC CASSIDETRIGEQYF . TRBJ2-7 . TRBV19
TGTGCCAGTAGCGGCCCTGAGCGTTCCTACAATGAGCAGTTCTTC CASSGPERSYNEQFF . TRBJ2-1 . TRBV19
TGTGCCAGCAGCTTAGGGATCGGCGGCACCGGGGAGCTGTTTTTT CASSLGIGGTGELFF . TRBJ2-2 . TRBV7-3
TGTGCCAGCAGTCTTGATCCCGGGGACAATGAGCAGTTCTTC CASSLDPGDNEQFF . TRBJ2-1 once TRBV27
TGTGCCAGCAGCTTAGGGGCAGGGGCGCCGGATGGCTACACCTTC CASSLGAGAPDGYTF . TRBJ1-2 . TRBV7-9
TGTGCCAGCAGCCCCGACCGGGACACCATGAACACTGAAGCTTTCTTT CASSPDRDTMNTEAFF . TRBJ1-1 . TRBV5-6
TGCGCCAGCAGCCAAGATGCTGGGGCCTCCTACGAGCAGTACTTC CASSQDAGASYEQYF . TRBJ2-7 . TRBV4-1
TGTGCCAGCAGCCTTATAGACAGCCCCTACGAGCAGTACTTC CASSLIDSPYEQYF . TRBJ2-7 few TRBV6-1
TGTGCCAGCAGCCAAGTTGCGACTTATTCACCCCTCCACTTT CASSQVATYSPLHF . TRBJ1-6 . TRBV14
TGTGCCAGCAGCCGTCGGACAGGTCTGAGCTACACCTTC CASSRRTGLSYTF TRBD1 TRBJ1-2 . TRBV5-6
TGCGCCAGCAGCCTAGCGGGAGACCGCTCCTACAATGAGCAGTTCTTC CASSLAGDRSYNEQFF TRBD2 TRBJ2-1 once TRBV4-1
TGTGCCAGCAGCTTAGTGGGGCCGGGTATTGATCAGCCCCAGCATTTT CASSLVGPGIDQPQHF . TRBJ1-5 . TRBV7-9
TGTGCCAGCAGTGGATGGACAGGGAGCACAGATACGCAGTATTTT CASSGWTGSTDTQYF TRBD1 TRBJ2-3 . TRBV28
TGTGCCAGCAGTCCCCCCCGGGACAGCCTTCCCTACGAGCAGTACTTC CASSPPRDSLPYEQYF TRBD1 TRBJ2-7 . TRBV28
TGCGCCAGCAGCCAAGACAGGGCTAGCGGGAGAGGGCAGTTCTTC CASSQDRASGRGQFF TRBD2 TRBJ2-1 . TRBV4-3
TGTGCCAGCAGTTACTCGCTCGAGACGGGGAGTAATAGCTACACCTTC CASSYSLETGSNSYTF . TRBJ1-2 once TRBV6-5
TGTGCCTTGGAGGGGGGCGAGGGCACTGAAGCTTTCTTT CALEGGEGTEAFF . TRBJ1-1 once TRBV30
TGTGCCAGCAGCGTATTGCAGGGAGGGAATGAGCAGTTCTTC CASSVLQGGNEQFF TRBD2 TRBJ2-1 . TRBV9
TGTGCCAGCAGTGAAGAATTACGGGGCATCGGCTACACCTTC CASSEELRGIGYTF . TRBJ1-2 . TRBV6-1